Below, 15 T cell receptor beta chains from the same sample are listed, as sequenced in a study of shared clonotypes between healthy human individuals. TCRdb keeps only in-frame clones here, not all; method: immunoSEQ multiplex PCR. Of around 2.1 million clones in the sample, 85% to 95% are singletons; the top ten hold more than 1.5%. The naive CD8 subset, CD45RO-negative cells positively selected for CCR7, excluded terminally differentiated effector memory CD45RA+ cells. Sequenced sample: naive CD8+ T cells from PBMCs. These receptors were collected from a man aged 18-30 years in good health. Some clones in this sample may be carry-over from other donors' samples.

The rearrangement joins TRBV5-1 to TRBJ1-1; weak D call: TRBD1 (6 bases). The CDR3 has 14 residues. Trimming took off 1 base at V and 4 bases at J, with 11 bases between the two ends. Germline V CDR1 and CDR2: SGHRS, YFSETQ. CDR3 residues: CASSLPEGGTEAFF. CDR3 nucleotides: TGCGCCAGCAGCTTGCCCGAGGGGGGCACTGAAGCTTTCTTT. The variable domain in full, completed from reference TRBV5-1 and TRBJ1-1, reads KAGVTQTPRYLIKTRGQQVTLSCSPISGHRSVSWYQQTPGQGLQFLFEYFSETQRNKGNFPGRFSGRQFSNSRSEMNVSTLELGDSALYLCASSLPEGGTEAFFGQGTRLTVV.

This clone was recorded only once. The chain links TRBV7-9 to TRBJ2-7; 10 nucleotides line up with TRBD2. Losses at the gene ends were 6 bases for V and 2 bases for J; bases not matched to a gene: 7. This CDR3 contains 15 residues. Per the germline V gene, CDR1 is SEHNR and CDR2 is FQNEAQ (reference sequence). Here the CDR3 reads CASSVGTSVTYEQYF. In DNA, the CDR3 is TGTGCCAGCAGTGTCGGGACTAGCGTAACCTACGAGCAGTACTTC.

The chain employs TRBV7-9 and TRBJ1-2; 9 bases map to TRBD1. CDR3 length: 15 amino acids. Trimming removed 5 bases from V and 2 bases from J; junction bases left unmatched: 6. Germline CDR1 SEHNR, CDR2 FQNEAQ (reference sequence). In DNA form, the CDR3 reads TGTGCCAGCAGCAAAAGGGACAGGGAGAACTATGGCTACACCTTC. Its protein product is CASSKRDRENYGYTF.

The rearrangement uses TRBV27 and TRBJ2-7; D assignment may be TRBD1 or TRBD2 (6 bases each). The CDR3 consists of 18 residues. Germline V gene data show CDR1 as MNHEY and CDR2 as SMNVEV (reference sequence). Trimming stripped 1 base from V and 5 bases from J, with 24 bases between. CDR3 sequence reads: CASSLLGGSYPRLDEQYF. The CDR3 region has the DNA TGTGCCAGCAGTTTATTAGGGGGGAGTTACCCCCGTCTTGACGAGCAGTACTTC.

The V call is TRBV14, the J call TRBJ1-1; unclear D gene. The CDR3 sequence is 13 residues long. Per the germline V gene, CDR1 is SGHDN and CDR2 is FVKESK. V shed 4 bases and J shed 4 bases, with 10 bases lying between them. The CDR3 nucleotides read TGTGCCAGCAGCCCTAAGATGCGCACTGAAGCTTTCTTT. Its translation is CASSPKMRTEAFF.

The chain couples TRBV2 to TRBJ2-7; 10 bases fit TRBD2. Germline values: CDR1 SNHLY, CDR2 FYNNEI. The CDR3 has 11 amino acids. V shed 8 bases, J shed 5 bases, and the junction held 0 bases outside the gene matches. Written as DNA, the CDR3 is TGTGCCAGCCTAGCGGGAGACGAGCAGTACTTC. Its protein is CASLAGDEQYF.

The chain combines TRBV27 with TRBJ2-3; D remains ambiguous. The length of the CDR3 is 14 residues. V was shortened by 3 bases and J by 4 bases, with 11 bases between the two germline ends. Germline loops: CDR1 MNHEY, CDR2 SMNVEV (reference sequence). Written as DNA, the CDR3 is TGTGCCAGCAGTTTCCGACGCACACCAGATACGCAGTATTTT. It specifies CASSFRRTPDTQYF.

The V call is TRBV9, the J call TRBJ2-7, with 7 bases that match TRBD2. Germline V gives CDR1 SGDLS, CDR2 YYNGEE. The V and J ends lost 1 base and 5 bases, in that order; junction bases with no gene match: 9. This CDR3 spans 15 amino acids. In DNA, the CDR3 is TGTGCCAGCAGCGTATCCGGACTAGTTCGCCACGAGCAGTACTTC. Translation gives CASSVSGLVRHEQYF.

The chain has TRBV4-1 and TRBJ2-7; TRBD1 or TRBD2 may be the D gene (5 bases each). The V gene's germline CDR1 is MGHRA and CDR2 YSYEKL. The CDR3 runs to 16 residues. The V gene lost 3 bases and the J gene lost 2 bases, with 17 bases spanning the gap. CDR3 nucleotide sequence: TGCGCCAGCAGCCACCCCGGGACGGTCAACCCCTACGAGCAGTACTTC. It encodes CASSHPGTVNPYEQYF.

V usage is TRBV27 and J usage is TRBJ1-1, with no clear D. V was trimmed by 5 bases and J by 0 bases, leaving 19 bases between them. Germline assignment: CDR1 MNHEY and CDR2 SMNVEV (reference sequence). CDR3 size: 17 residues. Written as DNA, the CDR3 is TGTGCCAGCAGTCAGGTCGGGGTCTCGGGCATGAACACTGAAGCTTTCTTT. This encodes CASSQVGVSGMNTEAFF.

The chain is built from TRBV15 and TRBJ2-3, with D possibly being TRBD2 (6 bases). Germline V gene data show CDR1 as LNHNV and CDR2 as YYDKDF (reference sequence). This CDR3 has 15 residues. With 1 base removed from V and 2 bases from J, the gap between germline ends came to 10 bases. The CDR3 here is CATSRVGGPTDTQYF. The CDR3 DNA follows: TGTGCCACCAGCAGAGTGGGGGGACCCACAGATACGCAGTATTTT.

This clone was observed once. This rearrangement joins TRBV5-6 to TRBJ2-7, with D uncertain. Per the germline V gene, CDR1 is SGHDT and CDR2 is YYEEEE. V lost 5 bases, J lost 0 bases, and 18 bases lay in between. CDR3 size: 16 residues. DNA of the CDR3: TGTGCCAGCAGTGAACCCCCCGGCGGTAGCTCCTACGAGCAGTACTTC. It yields the protein CASSEPPGGSSYEQYF.

This clone was detected once. The V and J genes are TRBV29-1 and TRBJ2-7; 13 bases are a match to TRBD2. Per germline, CDR1 SQVTM and CDR2 ANQGSEA. V trimming: 7 bases; J trimming: 5 bases; junction bases outside the gene matches: 14. The CDR3 consists of 16 residues. CDR3: CSAAGTSGKVRHEQYF. The DNA of the CDR3 is TGCAGCGCAGCCGGGACTAGCGGGAAGGTTCGCCACGAGCAGTACTTC.

This rearrangement joins TRBV9 to TRBJ2-5; no definite D call. The CDR3 totals 14 residues. The V and J ends lost 3 bases and 7 bases respectively, with 16 bases between them. The germline gives CDR1 SGDLS, CDR2 YYNGEE. CDR3 nucleotide sequence: TGTGCCAGCAGCGCGAGGACGGCCTACGGGACCCAGTACTTC. Translation gives CASSARTAYGTQYF. Combining the CDR3 with reference TRBV9 and TRBJ2-5 gives the whole variable domain DSGVTQTPKHLITATGQRVTLRCSPRSGDLSVYWYQQSLDQGLQFLIQYYNGEERAKGNILERFSAQQFPDLHSELNLSSLELGDSALYFCASSARTAYGTQYFGPGTRLLVL.

The chain employs TRBV28 and TRBJ1-2; 10 bases map to TRBD1. J gave up 8 bases and V 8 bases, and 8 bases lay outside the gene matches. Germline lookup yields CDR1 MDHEN and CDR2 SYDVKM. The CDR3 runs to 13 residues. CDR3 DNA sequence: TGTGCCAGCGGCAGACAGGGGGCGGCCGGCTACACCTTC. Its translation: CASGRQGAAGYTF.